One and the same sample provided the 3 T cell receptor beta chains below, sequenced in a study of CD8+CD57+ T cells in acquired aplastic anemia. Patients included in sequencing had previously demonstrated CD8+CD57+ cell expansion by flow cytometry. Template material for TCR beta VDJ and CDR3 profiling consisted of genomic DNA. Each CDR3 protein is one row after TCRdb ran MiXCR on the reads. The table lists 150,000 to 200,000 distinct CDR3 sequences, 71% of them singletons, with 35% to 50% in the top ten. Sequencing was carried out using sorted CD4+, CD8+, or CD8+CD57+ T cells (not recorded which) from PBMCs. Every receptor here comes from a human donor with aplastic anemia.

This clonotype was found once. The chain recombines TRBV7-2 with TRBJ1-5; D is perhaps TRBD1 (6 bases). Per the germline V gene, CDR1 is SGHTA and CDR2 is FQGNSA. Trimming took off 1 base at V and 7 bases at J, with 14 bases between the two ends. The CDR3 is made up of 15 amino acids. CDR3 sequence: CASSLEGGGWQPQHF. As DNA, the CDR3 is TGTGCCAGCAGCTTAGAGGGGGGGGGATGGCAGCCCCAGCATTTT.

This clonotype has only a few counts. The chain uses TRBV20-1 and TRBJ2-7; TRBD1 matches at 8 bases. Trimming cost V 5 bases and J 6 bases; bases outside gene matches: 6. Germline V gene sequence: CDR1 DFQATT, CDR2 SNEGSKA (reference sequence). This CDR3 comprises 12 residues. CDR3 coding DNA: TGCAGTGCTTGGACAGGGTCGGCCGAGCAGTACTTC. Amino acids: CSAWTGSAEQYF.

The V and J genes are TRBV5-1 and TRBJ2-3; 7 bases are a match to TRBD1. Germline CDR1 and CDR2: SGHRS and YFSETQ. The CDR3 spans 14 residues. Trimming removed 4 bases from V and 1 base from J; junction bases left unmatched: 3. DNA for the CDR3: TGCGCCAGCAGCCGGGACAGCCGCACAGATACGCAGTATTTT. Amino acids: CASSRDSRTDTQYF.